The clone carrying this TCR beta chain turned up a few times. Its antigen is undetermined. Trimming removed 8 bases at V and 0 bases at J, with 14 bases between. The germline CDR1 and CDR2 sequences are WSHSY and SAAADI. The CDR3 sequence is 15 residues long. TCRdb processed the reads anew with MiXCR; each CDR3 protein has one entry. This sample has about 770,000 distinct CDR3 sequences, with about 28% found just once. The data originate from a study of T cell repertoires in cytomegalovirus infection. At the level of the study: Well-studied HLA-B-restricted CMV epitopes were used in the study alongside recently identified HLA-C-restricted ones. From public TCR beta signatures came an indication of both CMV infection and matching HLA type.

Study-level results: Dominant in the ex vivo response were TCR beta clonotypes restricted by HLA-C and specific for CMV. Carriers of CMV and the relevant HLA type were discriminated by public TCR beta frequency.

This clonotype originated in a human donor in good health (CMV status not recorded). Some clones in this sample may be carry-over from other donors' samples. The source was cultured CD8+ T cells from PBMCs, collected from culture after CMV antigen stimulation. V and J are TRBV10-2 and TRBJ2-1; a weak D match, TRBD2 (7 bases). The CDR3 nucleotides read TGCGCCAGCGGGGGGGCGGGGAGCTCCTACAATGAGCAGTTCTTC. Translating it yields CASGGAGSSYNEQFF.